One and the same sample provided the 3 T cell receptor beta chains below, sequenced in a study of blood T cell repertoires in COVID-19. TCRdb's copy holds only in-frame clones and misses some; the assay was immunoSEQ multiplex PCR. This repertoire shows around 180,000 clones, around 88% found once; its top ten account for around 4%. The specimen was peripheral blood. The receptors here all came from a woman in her twenties or thirties with acute or convalescent COVID-19.

The chain employs TRBV30 and TRBJ1-1; no firm D call. This CDR3 has 12 residues. V gave up 5 bases and J gave up 0 bases, with 7 bases separating them. Per germline, CDR1 GTSNPN and CDR2 SVGIG (reference sequence). CDR3 in amino acids: CAWEYMNTEAFF. The DNA of the CDR3 is TGTGCCTGGGAGTACATGAACACTGAAGCTTTCTTT.

The rearrangement joins TRBV7-2 to TRBJ1-1; D is ambiguous. The CDR3 totals 14 residues. Trimming removed 3 bases from V and 4 bases from J, with 12 bases in between. Germline V gives CDR1 SGHTA, CDR2 FQGNSA. CDR3 sequence: CASSFSGRSTEAFF. CDR3 nucleotide sequence: TGTGCCAGCAGCTTCTCCGGGAGGAGCACTGAAGCTTTCTTT.

CDR3 amino acids: CATSRGGTEYEQYF. DNA for the CDR3: TGTGCCACCAGCAGAGGTGGGACAGAGTACGAGCAGTACTTC. The chain carries TRBV15 and TRBJ2-7, with 7 nucleotides matching TRBD1. From germline, CDR1 is LNHNV and CDR2 YYDKDF (reference sequence). The trim removed 1 base at V and 4 bases at J, leaving 4 bases unmatched. The CDR3 extends over 14 amino acids.